This T cell receptor (beta chain) was recorded in a study of identical twins. With no exceptions, donors were healthy Caucasians. CDR3 length: 18 amino acids. Notes on this clonotype: One end of the junction does not line up with germline, which may come from a read error.

TCRdb itself ran the 5' RACE reads through MiXCR, one entry per CDR3 protein. Seen here are roughly 540,000 distinct CDR3 sequences, about 20% observed once, and the top ten hold 0.91%. These data were also filed under a second study, of T cells expressing NK-cell markers.

The receptor's source is a woman aged 18-30 years in good health. V and J are TRBV12-3 or TRBV12-4 and TRBJ2-5, with 9 bases aligning to TRBD2. The source material was CD4+ T cells sorted from blood. The CDR3 DNA reads TGTGCCATCAGTTTAGTTGCGGGAGGGCCTGGGTACCAAGAGACCCAGTACTTC. It yields the protein CAISLVAGGPGYQETQYF.